Described below is a single T cell receptor (beta chain) sequence and its context. The target antigen is unknown. This sample includes further DNA sequences coding for the same CDR3. The data belong to a study of cytomegalovirus exposure and HLA in healthy donors. Germline values: CDR1 MNHEY, CDR2 SVGAGI. The V segment lost 4 bases and the J segment 0 bases; nucleotides outside the gene matches: 0. This CDR3 is 13 amino acids long. Everyone who donated was a healthy bone marrow donor. At sampling all donors were nominally healthy, likely with unrecorded immune exposures. In the PCR, 60 Vbeta and 13 Jbeta primers were used. In the original analysis: In a later analysis, roughly 86 million unique TCR beta chains included roughly 11 million shared by two or more donors. Libraries were prepared by immunoSEQ multiplex PCR; TCRdb keeps only in-frame clonotypes and omits some of them. From that table come the V and J calls and clone size; the DNA was used to work out D and trimming. Found here are approximately 110,000 clones, around 84% of them singletons; the top ten hold approximately 1.2%.

Findings of the study overall: A later look showed TCR association rates differing by HLA locus, highest for DRB1 and lowest for HLA-C.

The clonotype originates from a man aged 25 to 45 in good health and CMV-seronegative. Sequencing was performed on PBMCs. This chain connects TRBV6-5 to TRBJ2-7; 7 bases match TRBD2. The CDR3 spells CASSSGGSYEQYF. CDR3 DNA: TGTGCCAGCAGTTCGGGGGGCTCCTACGAGCAGTACTTC.